A selection of T cell receptor beta chains follows, all from one sample in a study of early T cells in non-severe SARS-CoV-2 infection. TCRdb used MiXCR to reprocess the 5' RACE reads, holding one entry per CDR3 protein. The profile shows around 60,000 distinct CDR3 sequences, about 12% of them singletons. Sequencing was carried out using whole blood. The receptors originated from an adult who was a healthcare worker with PCR-confirmed SARS-CoV-2 infection or an uninfected control (not recorded which). Each CDR3 is given with its conserved first and last residue. The D gene is left open where the match is weak. For some rows the clone size is stated as once, few or many, or as a class when expanded; others skip it.

j_call: TRBJ1-1
v_call: TRBV5-5
d_call: TRBD1
clone_size: NA
cdr3_nt: TGTGCCAGCAGCGCCGGGACAGGGGGCTTTAACACTGAAGCTTTCTTT
cdr3_aa: CASSAGTGGFNTEAFF

j_call: TRBJ1-6
v_call: TRBV9
d_call: TRBD1
clone_size: many
cdr3_nt: TGTGCCAGCAGCGTAGGGGGAAACAGGGGGCTAGATAATTCACCCCTCCACTTT
cdr3_aa: CASSVGGNRGLDNSPLHF

j_call: TRBJ2-1
v_call: TRBV29-1
d_call: NA
clone_size: few
cdr3_nt: TGCAGCGTGGGGATCAGATGGACTCTGGAGGCGAATGAGCAGTTCTTC
cdr3_aa: CSVGIRWTLEANEQFF

j_call: TRBJ2-7
v_call: TRBV20-1
d_call: TRBD1
clone_size: many
cdr3_nt: TGCAGTGCTAGAGATCCCTGGACAGGGGGAATCGAGCAGTACTTC
cdr3_aa: CSARDPWTGGIEQYF

j_call: TRBJ2-3
v_call: TRBV4-3
d_call: NA
clone_size: NA
cdr3_nt: TGCGCCAGCAGCCAGAGCGATACGCAGTATTTT
cdr3_aa: CASSQSDTQYF

j_call: TRBJ2-7
v_call: TRBV29-1
d_call: NA
clone_size: few
cdr3_nt: TGCAGCGTACGCGCAGGCTACGAGCAGTACTTC
cdr3_aa: CSVRAGYEQYF

j_call: TRBJ2-7
v_call: TRBV5-5
d_call: NA
clone_size: many
cdr3_nt: TGTGCCAGCAGCTTCAATGCTCGCTACGAGCAGTACTTC
cdr3_aa: CASSFNARYEQYF

j_call: TRBJ1-6
v_call: TRBV6-5
d_call: NA
clone_size: NA
cdr3_nt: TGTGCCAGCAGTTACGAAGGACAGTCCTATAATTCACCCCTCCACTTT
cdr3_aa: CASSYEGQSYNSPLHF

j_call: TRBJ1-1
v_call: TRBV6-5
d_call: TRBD1
clone_size: many
cdr3_nt: TGTGCCAGCAGACCTGGACAGGGCCGGGCTGAAGCTTTCTTT
cdr3_aa: CASRPGQGRAEAFF

j_call: TRBJ2-2
v_call: TRBV5-1
d_call: NA
clone_size: NA
cdr3_nt: TGCGCCAGCAGCTTGACTGGGACGGGAGTAGGCGGGGAGCTGTTTTTT
cdr3_aa: CASSLTGTGVGGELFF

j_call: TRBJ2-5
v_call: TRBV7-9
d_call: NA
clone_size: many
cdr3_nt: TGTGCCAGCAGCTTAGGACTGGTCGGGGAGACCCAGTACTTC
cdr3_aa: CASSLGLVGETQYF

j_call: TRBJ2-1
v_call: TRBV29-1
d_call: NA
clone_size: many
cdr3_nt: TGCAGCGTTGACCCCGTGACAGTTAATGAGCAGTTCTTC
cdr3_aa: CSVDPVTVNEQFF

j_call: TRBJ2-7
v_call: TRBV29-1
d_call: NA
clone_size: few
cdr3_nt: TGCAGCGTTACAGCATTCGGGGGACTCAACGAGCAGTACTTC
cdr3_aa: CSVTAFGGLNEQYF

j_call: TRBJ2-1
v_call: TRBV6-5
d_call: TRBD2
clone_size: many
cdr3_nt: TGTGCCAGCAGCCACTCTAGCGGGGGGGGGTACAATGAGCAGTTCTTC
cdr3_aa: CASSHSSGGGYNEQFF

j_call: TRBJ1-1
v_call: TRBV29-1
d_call: NA
clone_size: few
cdr3_nt: TGCAGCGTTGGTCGCAGTATGAACACTGAAGCTTTCTTT
cdr3_aa: CSVGRSMNTEAFF

j_call: TRBJ2-1
v_call: TRBV28
d_call: NA
clone_size: NA
cdr3_nt: TGTGCCAGCAGTCCACACTCCTTGGGACGGCAATCCAATGAGCAGTTCTTC
cdr3_aa: CASSPHSLGRQSNEQFF

j_call: TRBJ1-1
v_call: TRBV6-1
d_call: NA
clone_size: few
cdr3_nt: TGTGCCAGCAGTGAATATAGGGGATACACTGAAGCTTTCTTT
cdr3_aa: CASSEYRGYTEAFF

j_call: TRBJ2-1
v_call: TRBV29-1
d_call: NA
clone_size: NA
cdr3_nt: TGCAGCGGAAACAGCGTTAGGGAGCAGTTCTTC
cdr3_aa: CSGNSVREQFF

j_call: TRBJ2-7
v_call: TRBV5-6
d_call: NA
clone_size: many
cdr3_nt: TGTGCCAGCAGCCCAACCTTTTACTCCTCGGAAATAGAGCAGTACTTC
cdr3_aa: CASSPTFYSSEIEQYF

j_call: TRBJ2-1
v_call: TRBV28
d_call: TRBD1
clone_size: many
cdr3_nt: TGTGCCAGCAGTTCCCTGGGTACGGGACAGCTGAAAGAGCAGTTCTTC
cdr3_aa: CASSSLGTGQLKEQFF

j_call: TRBJ2-7
v_call: TRBV6-5
d_call: TRBD1
clone_size: medium-sized
cdr3_nt: TGTGCCAGCAGCAGGGACAGGGGGTTGTACGAGCAGTACTTC
cdr3_aa: CASSRDRGLYEQYF

j_call: TRBJ1-4
v_call: TRBV7-2
d_call: NA
clone_size: NA
cdr3_nt: TGTGCCAGCAGCCCGAGAGGACAGATAAATGAAAAACTGTTTTTT
cdr3_aa: CASSPRGQINEKLFF

j_call: TRBJ2-7
v_call: TRBV6-1
d_call: TRBD2
clone_size: many
cdr3_nt: TGTGCCAGCAGTAAGCCGGGACTAGCGGGAGATGACGAGCAGTACTTC
cdr3_aa: CASSKPGLAGDDEQYF

j_call: TRBJ2-3
v_call: TRBV15
d_call: TRBD1
clone_size: many
cdr3_nt: TGTGCCACCAGCAGCGGGACAGCTCCTGATACGCAGTATTTT
cdr3_aa: CATSSGTAPDTQYF

j_call: TRBJ2-5
v_call: TRBV5-1
d_call: NA
clone_size: NA
cdr3_nt: TGCGCCAGCAGACCCCAGACAGGATCGCAAGAGACCCAGTACTTC
cdr3_aa: CASRPQTGSQETQYF